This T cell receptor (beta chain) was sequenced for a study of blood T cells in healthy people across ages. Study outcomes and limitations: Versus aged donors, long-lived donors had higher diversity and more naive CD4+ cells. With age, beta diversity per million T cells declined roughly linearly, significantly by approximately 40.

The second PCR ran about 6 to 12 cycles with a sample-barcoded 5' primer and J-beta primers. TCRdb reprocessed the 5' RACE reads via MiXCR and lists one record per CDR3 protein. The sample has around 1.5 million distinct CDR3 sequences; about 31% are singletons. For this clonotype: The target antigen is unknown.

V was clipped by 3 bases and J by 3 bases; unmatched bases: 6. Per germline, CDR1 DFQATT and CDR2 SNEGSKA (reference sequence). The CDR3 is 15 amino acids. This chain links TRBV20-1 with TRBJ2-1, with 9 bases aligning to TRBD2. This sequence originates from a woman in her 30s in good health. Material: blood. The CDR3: CSASPLAGDYNEQFF. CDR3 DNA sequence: TGCAGTGCTAGTCCTTTAGCGGGAGACTACAATGAGCAGTTCTTC.